The 32 T cell receptor beta chains in this list originate from one sample, sequenced in a study of blood T cell repertoires in COVID-19. Assay used: immunoSEQ multiplex PCR; TCRdb lists only in-frame clones, some missing. The table includes 80,000 to 95,000 clones, 87% detected once. The material sequenced was peripheral blood. The receptors here all came from a woman between 45 and 60 years old with active or convalescent COVID-19.

The V call is TRBV5-1, the J call TRBJ2-1; no reliable D call. Trimming removed 4 bases from V and 5 bases from J, with 13 bases in between. CDR3 length equals 14 residues. From germline, CDR1 is SGHRS and CDR2 YFSETQ. The CDR3 DNA follows: TGCGCCAGCAGCCCTGTGCGAGTTGACAATGAGCAGTTCTTC. It specifies CASSPVRVDNEQFF.

This chain links TRBV5-4 with TRBJ1-1; 7 positions agree with TRBD1. J was trimmed by 2 bases and V by 1 base; bases with no gene match: 8. Germline CDR1 and CDR2: SGHNT and YYREEE (reference sequence). The CDR3 is 16 residues long. CDR3 region: CASSLIQGRVNTEAFF. In nucleotides, the CDR3 is TGTGCCAGCAGCTTGATACAGGGGCGGGTAAACACTGAAGCTTTCTTT.

V usage is TRBV18 and J usage is TRBJ1-1, with 7 nucleotides matching TRBD1. The V gene end was trimmed by 3 bases and the J gene end by 5 bases; junction bases not matched to a gene: 3. CDR3 length: 13 residues. From germline, CDR1 is KGHSH and CDR2 LQKENI. The CDR3 DNA follows: TGTGCCAGCTCACCTCAGGGGGGAACTGAAGCTTTCTTT. Amino acids: CASSPQGGTEAFF.

In the case of this clone: Other DNA sequences in this sample translate to the same CDR3. This chain connects TRBV27 to TRBJ1-1; D possibly corresponds to TRBD1 (6 bases). This CDR3 has 13 residues. With 2 bases removed from V and 4 bases from J, the gap between germline ends came to 8 bases. CDR1 is MNHEY and CDR2 is SMNVEV in the germline V gene (reference sequence). Here the CDR3 DNA reads TGTGCCAGCAGTTTAAGGGGGAGCACTGAAGCTTTCTTT. Residues: CASSLRGSTEAFF.

The chain couples TRBV5-1 to TRBJ1-5, with 10 positions matching TRBD1. Germline V CDR1 and CDR2: SGHRS, YFSETQ. The CDR3 totals 15 residues. The V gene end was trimmed by 3 bases and the J gene end by 6 bases; junction bases not matched to a gene: 6. In DNA form, the CDR3 reads TGCGCCAGCAGCTCGACAGGGGGCCAGGGTCAGCCCCAGCATTTT. Protein: CASSSTGGQGQPQHF. The full variable domain, its missing parts supplied by reference TRBV5-1 and TRBJ1-5, is KAGVTQTPRYLIKTRGQQVTLSCSPISGHRSVSWYQQTPGQGLQFLFEYFSETQRNKGNFPGRFSGRQFSNSRSEMNVSTLELGDSALYLCASSSTGGQGQPQHFGDGTRLSIL.

The chain carries TRBV9 and TRBJ1-2; D ambiguous. The CDR3 is made up of 13 amino acids. The ends were cut back, 0 bases at V and 3 bases at J, with 6 bases in the middle. CDR1 is SGDLS, CDR2 YYNGEE, per germline. The CDR3 sequence: CASSVVADYGYTF. Here the CDR3 DNA reads TGTGCCAGCAGCGTAGTAGCAGACTATGGCTACACCTTC.

The chain couples TRBV2 to TRBJ1-1; possible D gene TRBD1, 5 bases. With 0 bases removed from V and 2 bases from J, the gap between germline ends came to 10 bases. CDR1 and CDR2 (germline): SNHLY, FYNNEI. The CDR3 runs to 15 residues. The CDR3 protein is CASSEALRGNTEAFF. The CDR3 coding sequence is TGTGCCAGCAGTGAAGCACTTAGGGGTAACACTGAAGCTTTCTTT. The full variable domain, in which reference TRBV2 and TRBJ1-1 provide the parts outside the CDR3, is EPEVTQTPSHQVTQMGQEVILRCVPISNHLYFYWYRQILGQKVEFLVSFYNNEISEKSEIFDDQFSVERPDGSNFTLKIRSTKLEDSAMYFCASSEALRGNTEAFFGQGTRLTVV.

The rearrangement uses TRBV6-5 and TRBJ1-5; D ambiguous. The CDR3 covers 14 residues. Germline CDR1 is MNHEY and CDR2 is SVGAGI. The V and J ends lost 6 bases and 7 bases respectively, with 16 bases between them. CDR3 sequence (DNA): TGTGCCAGCAGGTACAGTCTCGCACGGCAGCCCCAGCATTTT. Its protein product is CASRYSLARQPQHF.

The genes are TRBV19 and TRBJ1-2; weak D call: TRBD1 (5 bases). Trimming cost V 2 bases and J 4 bases, with 8 bases left between them. This CDR3 contains 13 residues. Per the germline V gene, CDR1 is LNHDA and CDR2 is SQIVND (reference sequence). The CDR3 loop is CASSIQGSYGYTF. CDR3 DNA: TGTGCCAGTAGTATACAGGGATCCTATGGCTACACCTTC.

The chain recombines TRBV15 with TRBJ1-2; the D is unclear. This CDR3 region has 14 residues. Germline CDR1 and CDR2: LNHNV and YYDKDF (reference sequence). Trimming cost V 0 bases and J 5 bases, with 10 bases left between them. The CDR3: CATSRDLQQYGYTF. The CDR3 coding sequence is TGTGCCACCAGCAGAGATTTACAGCAGTATGGCTACACCTTC. Filled out from reference TRBV15 and TRBJ1-2, the complete variable domain reads DAMVIQNPRYQVTQFGKPVTLSCSQTLNHNVMYWYQQKSSQAPKLLFHYYDKDFNNEADTPDNFQSRRPNTSFCFLDIRSPGLGDTAMYLCATSRDLQQYGYTFGSGTRLTVV.

V gene TRBV5-4 combines with J gene TRBJ1-2; D call uncertain. The CDR3 loop spans 15 amino acids. The V end lost 4 bases, the J end lost 1 base, and 14 bases lay between the germline ends. Germline V gene lookup returns CDR1 SGHNT and CDR2 YYREEE (reference sequence). This CDR3 reads CASSRSVEVNYGYTF. The CDR3 DNA reads TGTGCCAGCAGCCGGAGCGTTGAGGTTAACTATGGCTACACCTTC. The whole variable domain, filled in from reference TRBV5-4 and TRBJ1-2, reads ETGVTQSPTHLIKTRGQQVTLRCSSQSGHNTVSWYQQALGQGPQFIFQYYREEENGRGNFPPRFSGLQFPNYSSELNVNALELDDSALYLCASSRSVEVNYGYTFGSGTRLTVV.

The genes are TRBV3-1 (or the pseudogene TRBV3-2) and TRBJ2-7, with D tentatively TRBD2 (6 bases). This CDR3 has 15 residues. Germline-derived CDR1 and CDR2 are LGHDT and YNNKEL (reference sequence). V was cut by 5 bases and J by 0 bases, with 14 bases left in between. The CDR3 region has the DNA TGTGCCAGCAGCTCCTCTGGGAGGAACTCCTACGAGCAGTACTTC. It translates to CASSSSGRNSYEQYF.

The chain is built from TRBV21-1 and TRBJ2-2; TRBD1, the D gene given by the table, was not confirmed from the DNA. TRBV21-1 counts as a pseudogene. The CDR3 has 20 amino acids. CDR3: CASSNGRPPGSPSYTGELFF. In DNA, the CDR3 is TGTGCCAGCAGCAACGGCCGACCTCCAGGCTCCCCGTCGTACACCGGGGAGCTGTTTTTT.

This clone was seen only a few times. The rearrangement uses TRBV3-1 (or the pseudogene TRBV3-2) and TRBJ1-1, with a possible D match to TRBD1 (6 bases). The CDR3 has 12 amino acids. V shed 2 bases and J shed 10 bases, with 11 bases lying between them. Germline lookup yields CDR1 LGHDT and CDR2 YNNKEL (reference sequence). The CDR3 loop reads CASSQTGTIAFF. Here the CDR3 DNA reads TGTGCCAGCAGCCAAACAGGGACGATAGCTTTCTTT.

The chain joins TRBV4-2 to TRBJ2-3; 8 positions agree with TRBD2. CDR1 is LGHNA and CDR2 is YNFKEQ in the germline V gene. The CDR3 spans 18 residues. The junction had 13 bases not matched to a gene; V was cut back by 4 bases and J by 1 base. The CDR3 DNA reads TGTGCCAGCAGCCTAAGCGGGGGAACCAACCAACGCACAGATACGCAGTATTTT. Its translation: CASSLSGGTNQRTDTQYF.

CDR3 DNA: TGTGCCTGGAGTGAACCGGGACACCCGAACACTGAAGCTTTCTTT. Protein: CAWSEPGHPNTEAFF. The chain has TRBV30 and TRBJ1-1; D is possibly TRBD1 (6 bases). The CDR3 contains 15 residues. The V end was cut by 1 base, the J end by 1 base, with 13 bases between. The germline gives CDR1 GTSNPN, CDR2 SVGIG (reference sequence).

V is TRBV12-3 or TRBV12-4 and J is TRBJ1-2; possibly TRBD1 for D (5 bases). This CDR3 is built from 13 residues. With 6 bases removed from V and 4 bases from J, the gap between germline ends came to 12 bases. The CDR3 is CASSLLGGYGYTF. The CDR3, as DNA: TGTGCCAGCAGCCTCCTGGGGGGCTATGGCTACACCTTC.

As for this clone: A single base separates this from a much larger clone, so it may be a read error. The chain is built from TRBV11-3 and TRBJ1-2; perhaps TRBD1 as D (6 bases). The CDR3 runs 16 residues. CDR1 and CDR2 from the germline V gene are SGHNT and YENEEA. V was shortened by 2 bases and J by 6 bases, with 19 bases between the two germline ends. The DNA for the CDR3 is TGTGCCAGCAGCTTAAGGCCCGACAGGAAAACCCATGGCTACACCTTC. It yields the protein CASSLRPDRKTHGYTF.

This chain joins TRBV3-1 (or the pseudogene TRBV3-2) and TRBJ2-7, with TRBD2 identical over 7 bases. The J segment lost 5 bases and the V segment lost 8 bases, leaving 6 bases of the junction unmatched. Looked up from germline, CDR1 is LGHDT and CDR2 is YNNKEL (reference sequence). This CDR3 is 12 amino acids long. CDR3 sequence reads: CASRTRNHEQYF. DNA of the CDR3: TGTGCCAGCCGGACTAGGAATCACGAGCAGTACTTC.

The chain carries TRBV4-3 and TRBJ1-2; 9 nucleotides align to TRBD1. V was pared by 0 bases and J by 4 bases, with 6 bases of the junction left unmatched. Germline assignment: CDR1 LGHNA and CDR2 YSLEER. This CDR3 contains 16 residues. The CDR3 DNA follows: TGCGCCAGCAGCCAAGATAAGGACAGGGGCGTCTATGGCTACACCTTC. Its protein is CASSQDKDRGVYGYTF.

For this clone: The same CDR3 is also encoded by other DNA sequences in this sample. This chain uses TRBV5-8 with TRBJ2-5; possible D gene TRBD1, 5 bases. The CDR3 runs to 14 residues. Germline lookup yields CDR1 SGHTS and CDR2 YDEGEE. The germline V and J ends were trimmed by 4 bases and 1 base, with 11 bases remaining between them. The CDR3 DNA is TGTGCCAGCAGCCCAGGGCAGGGCCAAGAGACCCAGTACTTC. Translated: CASSPGQGQETQYF.

The chain employs TRBV12-3 or TRBV12-4 and TRBJ2-5; D is ambiguous. CDR3 length equals 12 residues. The ends were cut back, 4 bases at V and 5 bases at J, with 8 bases in the middle. CDR3 bases: TGTGCCAGCAGTTACTTCCGGGAGACCCAGTACTTC. The encoded protein is CASSYFRETQYF.

The chain has TRBV27 and TRBJ2-3; the match to TRBD2 covers 9 bases. With V trimmed by 3 bases and J by 2 bases, 6 bases remained unmatched. Germline CDR1 reads MNHEY; CDR2 reads SMNVEV (reference sequence). This CDR3 comprises 16 residues. The CDR3 reads CASSFIAGAPTDTQYF. CDR3 sequence (DNA): TGTGCCAGCAGTTTTATAGCGGGGGCCCCCACAGATACGCAGTATTTT.

On this clone itself: Other DNA sequences in the sample encode the same CDR3. The chain combines TRBV5-1 with TRBJ2-1, with 16 bases identical to TRBD2. Germline CDR1 reads SGHRS; CDR2 reads YFSETQ. The CDR3 has 18 residues. V shed 5 bases, J shed 3 bases, and the junction held 8 bases outside the gene matches. The CDR3 here is CASRTGTSGGALYNEQFF. The DNA of the CDR3 is TGCGCCAGCAGAACCGGGACTAGCGGGGGGGCCCTCTACAATGAGCAGTTCTTC.

The chain carries TRBV6-2 or TRBV6-3 and TRBJ2-3; tentative D call: TRBD2 (5 bases). The CDR3 extends over 16 amino acids. Germline CDR1 and CDR2: MNHEY and SVGEGT. V was cut by 2 bases and J by 8 bases, with 20 bases left in between. The CDR3 DNA reads as TGTGCCAGCAGTTACAGTTTCGGGCCCGGGATTGGTACGCAGTATTTT. It yields the protein CASSYSFGPGIGTQYF.

The J gene is TRBJ2-1, the V gene TRBV20-1; tentatively, D is TRBD1 (5 bases). In germline, CDR1 is DFQATT, CDR2 SNEGSKA (reference sequence). The CDR3 length is 17 residues. Deletions cut 3 bases from V and 4 bases from J, with 22 bases between. The DNA of the CDR3 is TGCAGTGCTAGTAAAACCGCAGGGCTGCGATCTTACAATGAGCAGTTCTTC. It translates to CSASKTAGLRSYNEQFF.

The chain employs TRBV27 and TRBJ1-1; possibly TRBD1 for D (6 bases). CDR3 length equals 18 residues. Trimming took off 5 bases at V and 0 bases at J, with 22 bases between the two ends. CDR1 and CDR2 from the germline V gene are MNHEY and SMNVEV (reference sequence). This CDR3 is CASSRMGRGLRMNTEAFF. The CDR3 DNA follows: TGTGCCAGCAGTCGAATGGGCAGGGGATTGCGCATGAACACTGAAGCTTTCTTT.

CDR3: CASSQGRQGMSTQYF. The CDR3, as DNA: TGCGCCAGCAGCCAGGGGCGGCAGGGAATGAGTACGCAGTATTTT. This chain uses TRBV4-3 with TRBJ2-3; a possible D gene is TRBD1 (5 bases). The length of the CDR3 is 15 residues. V lost 3 bases to trimming and J lost 8 bases, with 18 bases between them. In germline, CDR1 is LGHNA, CDR2 YSLEER.

The V and J genes are TRBV6-5 and TRBJ2-1, with no clear D. V lost 2 bases, J lost 5 bases, and 7 bases lay in between. The CDR3 spans 13 residues. Germline V CDR1 and CDR2: MNHEY, SVGAGI. CDR3 amino acids: CASSYGQNNEQFF. The CDR3 coding sequence is TGTGCCAGCAGTTACGGGCAGAACAATGAGCAGTTCTTC.

CDR3 protein: CATSDSQWGPYNEQFF. CDR3 DNA sequence: TGTGCCACCAGTGATTCGCAGTGGGGCCCCTACAATGAGCAGTTCTTC. The chain combines TRBV24-1 with TRBJ2-1; tentative D call: TRBD1 (5 bases). The germline V gene has CDR1 KGHDR and CDR2 SFDVKD. Trimming took 2 bases from V and 2 from J, leaving 12 bases between them. The CDR3 has 16 residues.

The chain combines TRBV5-6 with TRBJ2-7, with 7 bases matching TRBD2. This CDR3 contains 13 residues. The germline V gene encodes CDR1 SGHDT and CDR2 YYEEEE. Losses at the gene ends were 4 bases for V and 2 bases for J; bases not matched to a gene: 3. The CDR3 DNA reads TGTGCCAGCAGCCCGGGGGGAGCCTACGAGCAGTACTTC. Its protein product is CASSPGGAYEQYF.

This clone has a single count. The rearrangement uses TRBV6-2 or TRBV6-3 and TRBJ1-2; the D gene is possibly TRBD1 (6 bases). This CDR3 has 13 amino acids. The V gene's germline CDR1 is MNHEY and CDR2 SVGEGT. Trimming took 6 bases from V and 6 from J, leaving 14 bases between them. The CDR3 here is CASSNFRTDGYTF. In DNA form, the CDR3 reads TGTGCCAGCAGCAACTTTAGGACAGATGGCTACACCTTC.